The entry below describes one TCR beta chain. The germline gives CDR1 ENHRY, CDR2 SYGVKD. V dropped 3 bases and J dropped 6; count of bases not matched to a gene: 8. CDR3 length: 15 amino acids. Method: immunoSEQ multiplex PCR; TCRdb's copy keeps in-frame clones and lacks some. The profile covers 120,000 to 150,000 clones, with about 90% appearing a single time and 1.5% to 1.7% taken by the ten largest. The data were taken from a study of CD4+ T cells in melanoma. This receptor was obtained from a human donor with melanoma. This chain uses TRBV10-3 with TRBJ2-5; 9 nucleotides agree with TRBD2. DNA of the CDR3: TGTGCCATCAGTGACCCGGGACTAGCTGGGCAGACCCAGTACTTC. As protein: CAISDPGLAGQTQYF.